The clone carrying this TCR beta chain was picked up many times. Its antigen is unidentified. These data are taken from a study of blood T cells in healthy people across ages. A J-beta primer mix and a sample-barcoded 5' primer were used in a second PCR of about 7 to 12 cycles. TCRdb used MiXCR to reprocess the 5' RACE reads, holding one entry per CDR3 protein. The sample records 600,000 to 800,000 distinct CDR3 sequences, over 40% being singletons. General observations from the study: PBMCs went unsorted, and a conclusive naive versus antigen-experienced comparison was therefore prevented. Age showed a roughly linear inverse relationship with TCR beta diversity per million T cells.

Per-sample yields of isolated PBMCs were at least 6 million. V was trimmed by 1 base and J by 0 bases, leaving 7 bases between them. Per germline, CDR1 SGHTA and CDR2 FQGTGA. The CDR3 runs 15 residues. The sample consisted of blood. This TCR derives from a woman aged 80 or over in good health. The chain uses TRBV7-3 and TRBJ2-1; D uncertain. This chain's CDR3 is CASSLNPSSYNEQFF. The DNA of the CDR3 is TGTGCCAGCAGCTTAAACCCAAGCTCCTACAATGAGCAGTTCTTC.